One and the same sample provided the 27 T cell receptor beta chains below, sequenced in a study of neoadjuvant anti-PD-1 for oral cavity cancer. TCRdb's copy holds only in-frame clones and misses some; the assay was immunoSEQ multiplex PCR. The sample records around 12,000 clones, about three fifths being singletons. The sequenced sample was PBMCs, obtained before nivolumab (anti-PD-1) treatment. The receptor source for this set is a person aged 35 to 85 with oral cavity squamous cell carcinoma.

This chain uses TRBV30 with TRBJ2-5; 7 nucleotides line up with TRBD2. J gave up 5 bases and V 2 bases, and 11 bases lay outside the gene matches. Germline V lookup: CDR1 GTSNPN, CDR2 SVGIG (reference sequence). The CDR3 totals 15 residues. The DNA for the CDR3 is TGTGCCTGGAGTTGGGAGGCGGGAGTGGGGGAGACCCAGTACTTC. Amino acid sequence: CAWSWEAGVGETQYF. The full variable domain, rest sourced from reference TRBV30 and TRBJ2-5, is SQTIHQWPATLVQPVGSPLSLECTVEGTSNPNLYWYRQAAGRGLQLLFYSVGIGQISSEVPQNLSASRPQDRQFILSSKKLLLSDSGFYLCAWSWEAGVGETQYFGPGTRLLVL.

The CDR3 sequence is CASSQEPSAIQYF. For the CDR3, the DNA is TGTGCCAGCAGCCAAGAGCCCAGCGCCATTCAGTACTTC. This chain links TRBV4-2 with TRBJ2-4; D is unresolved. V gave up 0 bases and J gave up 9 bases, with 9 bases separating them. CDR1 is LGHNA and CDR2 is YNFKEQ in the germline V gene. The length of the CDR3 is 13 residues.

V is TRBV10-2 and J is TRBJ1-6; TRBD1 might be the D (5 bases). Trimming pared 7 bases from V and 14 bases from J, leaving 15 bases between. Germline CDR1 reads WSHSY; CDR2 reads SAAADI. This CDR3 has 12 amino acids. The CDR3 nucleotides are TGCGCCAGCATTTTCGGGGACGGGGCCCTCCACTTT. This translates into CASIFGDGALHF.

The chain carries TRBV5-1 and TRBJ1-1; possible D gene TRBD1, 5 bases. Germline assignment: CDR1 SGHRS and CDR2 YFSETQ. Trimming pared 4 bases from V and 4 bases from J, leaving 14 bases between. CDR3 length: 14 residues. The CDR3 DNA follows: TGCGCCAGCAGCCCCCAGGGACTAACCACTGAAGCTTTCTTT. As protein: CASSPQGLTTEAFF.

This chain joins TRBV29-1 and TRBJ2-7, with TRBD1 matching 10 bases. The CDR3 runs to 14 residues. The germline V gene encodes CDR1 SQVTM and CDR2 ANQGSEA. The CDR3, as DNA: TGCAGTGCCCAGGGGGGACAGGGGTCCTACGAGCAGTACTTC. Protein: CSAQGGQGSYEQYF.

CDR3 in DNA: TGTGCCAGCAGTGAAGGGGGGAGTTATCAGCCCCAGCATTTT. It translates to CASSEGGSYQPQHF. The V and J genes are TRBV6-1 and TRBJ1-5; D may be TRBD1 (5 bases). The CDR3 runs 14 residues. CDR1 is MNHNS and CDR2 is SASEGT in the germline V gene. Trimming pared 1 base from V and 5 bases from J, leaving 9 bases between.

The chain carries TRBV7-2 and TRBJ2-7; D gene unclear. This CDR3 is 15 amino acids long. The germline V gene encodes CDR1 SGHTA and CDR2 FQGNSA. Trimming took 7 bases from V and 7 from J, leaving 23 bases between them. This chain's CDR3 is CASTLGPSLSTEQYF. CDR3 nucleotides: TGTGCCAGCACCCTCGGCCCCTCCCTATCGACAGAGCAGTACTTC.

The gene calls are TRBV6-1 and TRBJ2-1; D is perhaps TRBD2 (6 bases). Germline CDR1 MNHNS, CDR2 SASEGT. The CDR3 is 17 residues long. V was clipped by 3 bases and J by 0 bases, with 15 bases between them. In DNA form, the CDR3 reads TGTGCCAGCAGTGACTATAGCGGCGACATCTCCTACAATGAGCAGTTCTTC. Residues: CASSDYSGDISYNEQFF.

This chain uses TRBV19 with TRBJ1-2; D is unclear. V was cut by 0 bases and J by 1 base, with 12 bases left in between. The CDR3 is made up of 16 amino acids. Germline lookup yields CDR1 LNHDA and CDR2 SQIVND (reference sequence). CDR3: CASSIDRRTHNYGYTF. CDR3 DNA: TGTGCCAGTAGTATAGATCGAAGGACTCATAACTATGGCTACACCTTC.

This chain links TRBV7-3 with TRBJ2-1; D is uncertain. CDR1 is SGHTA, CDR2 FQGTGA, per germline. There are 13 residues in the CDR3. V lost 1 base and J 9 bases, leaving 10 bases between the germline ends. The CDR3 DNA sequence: TGTGCCAGCAGCTTAATCCCCCAAGGTGAGCAGTTCTTC. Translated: CASSLIPQGEQFF.

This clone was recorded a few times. CDR3 protein: CASGLTSSTGELFF. The CDR3 bases are TGTGCTAGTGGTTTGACTAGCTCTACCGGGGAGCTGTTTTTT. The rearrangement links TRBV12-5 to TRBJ2-2, with a weak D call TRBD2 (6 bases). Per germline, CDR1 LGHNT and CDR2 FRNRAP. This CDR3 has 14 amino acids. Trimming stripped 2 bases from V and 5 bases from J, with 9 bases between.

The CDR3 sequence: CASTGLAGNEQFF. DNA of the CDR3: TGCGCCAGCACAGGACTAGCGGGAAATGAGCAGTTCTTC. The V call is TRBV10-2, the J call TRBJ2-1, with TRBD2 matching over 12 bases. The V gene's germline CDR1 is WSHSY and CDR2 SAAADI. V was pared by 7 bases and J by 7 bases, with 2 bases of the junction left unmatched. This CDR3 is built from 13 residues.

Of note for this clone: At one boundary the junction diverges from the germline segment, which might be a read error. The CDR3 spells CASSYPGQGQHF. In DNA form, the CDR3 reads TGTGCCAGCAGTTACCCGGGACAGGGGCAACACTTC. V usage is TRBV6-5 and J usage is TRBJ2-5, with 10 bases that match TRBD1. The CDR3 is 12 residues long. The germline V gene encodes CDR1 MNHEY and CDR2 SVGAGI.

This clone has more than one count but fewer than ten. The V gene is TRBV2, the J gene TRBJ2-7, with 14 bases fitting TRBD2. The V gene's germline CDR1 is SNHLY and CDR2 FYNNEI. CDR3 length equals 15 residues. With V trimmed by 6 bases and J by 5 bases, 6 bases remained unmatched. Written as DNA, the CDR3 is TGTGCCAGCAGGGCCGGGACTAGCGGGAGCAACGAGCAGTACTTC. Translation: CASRAGTSGSNEQYF.

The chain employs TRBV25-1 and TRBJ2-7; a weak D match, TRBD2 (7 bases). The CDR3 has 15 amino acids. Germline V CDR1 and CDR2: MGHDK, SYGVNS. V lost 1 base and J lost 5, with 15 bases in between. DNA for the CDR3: TGTGCCAGCAGTGAATTTGGCGGGGGCCCAGACGAGCAGTACTTC. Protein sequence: CASSEFGGGPDEQYF.

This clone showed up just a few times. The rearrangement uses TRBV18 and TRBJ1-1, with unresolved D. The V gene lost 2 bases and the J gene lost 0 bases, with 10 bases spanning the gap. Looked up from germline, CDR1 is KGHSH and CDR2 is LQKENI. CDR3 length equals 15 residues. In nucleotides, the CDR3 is TGTGCCAGCTCACCAAAAGGGCCGATGAACACTGAAGCTTTCTTT. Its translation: CASSPKGPMNTEAFF. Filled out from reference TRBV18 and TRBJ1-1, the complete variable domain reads NAGVMQNPRHLVRRRGQEARLRCSPMKGHSHVYWYRQLPEEGLKFMVYLQKENIIDESGMPKERFSAEFPKEGPSILRIQQVVRGDSAAYFCASSPKGPMNTEAFFGQGTRLTVV.

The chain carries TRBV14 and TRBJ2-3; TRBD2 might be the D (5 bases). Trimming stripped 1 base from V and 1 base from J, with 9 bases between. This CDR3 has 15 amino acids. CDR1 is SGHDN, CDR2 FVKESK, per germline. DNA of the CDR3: TGTGCCAGCAGCCAAGGAGGGATCGGCACAGATACGCAGTATTTT. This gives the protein CASSQGGIGTDTQYF. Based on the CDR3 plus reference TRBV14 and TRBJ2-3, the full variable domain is EAGVTQFPSHSVIEKGQTVTLRCDPISGHDNLYWYRRVMGKEIKFLLHFVKESKQDESGMPNNRFLAERTGGTYSTLKVQPAELEDSGVYFCASSQGGIGTDTQYFGPGTRLTVL.

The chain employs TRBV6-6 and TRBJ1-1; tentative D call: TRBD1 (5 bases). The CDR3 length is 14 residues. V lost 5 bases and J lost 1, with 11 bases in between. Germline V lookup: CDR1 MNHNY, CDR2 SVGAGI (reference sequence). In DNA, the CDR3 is TGTGCCAGCAGTGGGGGGGATACGAACACTGAAGCTTTCTTT. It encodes CASSGGDTNTEAFF.

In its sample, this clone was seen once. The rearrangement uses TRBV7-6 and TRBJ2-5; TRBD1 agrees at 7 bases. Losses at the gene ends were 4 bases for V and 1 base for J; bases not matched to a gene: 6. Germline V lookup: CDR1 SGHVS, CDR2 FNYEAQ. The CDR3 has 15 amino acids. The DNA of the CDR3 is TGTGCCAGCAGCTCGACCTGGGACAGCCAAGAGACCCAGTACTTC. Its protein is CASSSTWDSQETQYF.

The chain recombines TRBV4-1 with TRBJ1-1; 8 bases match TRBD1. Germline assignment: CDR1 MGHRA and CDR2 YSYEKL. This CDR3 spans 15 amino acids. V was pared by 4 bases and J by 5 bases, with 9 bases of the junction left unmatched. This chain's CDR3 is CASSPQGQGRTEAFF. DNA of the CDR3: TGCGCCAGCAGCCCCCAAGGACAGGGTCGGACTGAAGCTTTCTTT.

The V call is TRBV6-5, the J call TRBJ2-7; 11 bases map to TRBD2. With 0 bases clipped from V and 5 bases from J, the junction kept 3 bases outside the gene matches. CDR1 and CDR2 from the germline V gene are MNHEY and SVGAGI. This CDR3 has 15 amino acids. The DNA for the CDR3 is TGTGCCAGCAGTTACTCGCGACTAGCGGGAAACGAGCAGTACTTC. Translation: CASSYSRLAGNEQYF.

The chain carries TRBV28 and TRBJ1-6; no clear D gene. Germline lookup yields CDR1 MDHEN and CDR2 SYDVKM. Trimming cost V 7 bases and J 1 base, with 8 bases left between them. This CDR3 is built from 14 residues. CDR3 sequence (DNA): TGTGCCAGCACTCGCGGATCCTATAATTCACCCCTCCACTTT. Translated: CASTRGSYNSPLHF.

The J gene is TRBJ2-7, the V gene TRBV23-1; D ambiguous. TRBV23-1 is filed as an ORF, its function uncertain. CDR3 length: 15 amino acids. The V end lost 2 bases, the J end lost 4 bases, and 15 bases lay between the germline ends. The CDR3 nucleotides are TGCGCCAGCAGTCAACCCGAGGCCAACCCTTACGAGCAGTACTTC. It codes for CASSQPEANPYEQYF.

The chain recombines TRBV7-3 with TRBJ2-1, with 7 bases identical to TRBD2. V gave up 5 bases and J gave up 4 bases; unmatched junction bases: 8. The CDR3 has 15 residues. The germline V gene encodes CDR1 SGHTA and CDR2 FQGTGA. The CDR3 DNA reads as TGTGCCAGCAGCACTCGACTAGCTCAGTACAATGAGCAGTTCTTC. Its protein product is CASSTRLAQYNEQFF.

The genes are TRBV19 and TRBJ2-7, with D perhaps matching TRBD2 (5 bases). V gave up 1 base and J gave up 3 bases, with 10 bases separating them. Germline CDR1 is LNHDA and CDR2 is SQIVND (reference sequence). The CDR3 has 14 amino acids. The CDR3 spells CASSIGEGGYEQYF. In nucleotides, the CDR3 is TGTGCCAGTAGTATAGGCGAAGGAGGCTACGAGCAGTACTTC.

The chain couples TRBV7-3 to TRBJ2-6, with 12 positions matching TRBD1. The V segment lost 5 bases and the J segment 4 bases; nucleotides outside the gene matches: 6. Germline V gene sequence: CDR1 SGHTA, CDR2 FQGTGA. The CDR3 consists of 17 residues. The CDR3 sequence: CASSPEGQGAGANVLTF. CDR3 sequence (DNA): TGTGCCAGCAGCCCCGAGGGACAGGGGGCCGGGGCCAACGTCCTGACTTTC.

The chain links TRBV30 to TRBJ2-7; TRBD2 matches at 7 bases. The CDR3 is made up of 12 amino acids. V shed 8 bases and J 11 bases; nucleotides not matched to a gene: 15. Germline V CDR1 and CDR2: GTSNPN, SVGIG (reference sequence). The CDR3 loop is CAQPGLGDVKYF. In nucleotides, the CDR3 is TGTGCCCAGCCAGGACTAGGGGATGTGAAGTACTTC.